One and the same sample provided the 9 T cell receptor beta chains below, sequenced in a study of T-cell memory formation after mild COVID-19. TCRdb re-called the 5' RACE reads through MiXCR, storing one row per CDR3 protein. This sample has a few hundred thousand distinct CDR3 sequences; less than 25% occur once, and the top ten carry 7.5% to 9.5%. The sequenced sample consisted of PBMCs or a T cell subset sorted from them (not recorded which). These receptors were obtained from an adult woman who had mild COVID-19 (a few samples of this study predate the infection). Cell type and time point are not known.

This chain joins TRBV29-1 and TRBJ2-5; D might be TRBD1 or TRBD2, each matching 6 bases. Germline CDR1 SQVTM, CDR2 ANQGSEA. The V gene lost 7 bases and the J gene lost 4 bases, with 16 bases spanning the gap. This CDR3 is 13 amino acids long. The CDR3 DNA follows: TGCAGCGGAATAGGGGGGTTCGGAGAGACCCAGTACTTC. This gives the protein CSGIGGFGETQYF.

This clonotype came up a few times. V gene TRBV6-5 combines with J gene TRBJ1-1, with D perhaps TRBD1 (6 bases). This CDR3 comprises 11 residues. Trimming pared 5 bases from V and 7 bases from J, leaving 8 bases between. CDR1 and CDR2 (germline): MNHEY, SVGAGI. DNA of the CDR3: TGTGCCAGCAGTACAGGGCGTGAAGCTTTCTTT. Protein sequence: CASSTGREAFF.

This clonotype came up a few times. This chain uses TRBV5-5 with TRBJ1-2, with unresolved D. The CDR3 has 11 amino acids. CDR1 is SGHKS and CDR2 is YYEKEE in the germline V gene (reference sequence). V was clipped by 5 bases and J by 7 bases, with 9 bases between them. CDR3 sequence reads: CASSQLGGYTF. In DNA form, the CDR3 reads TGTGCCAGCAGTCAGTTAGGTGGCTACACCTTC.

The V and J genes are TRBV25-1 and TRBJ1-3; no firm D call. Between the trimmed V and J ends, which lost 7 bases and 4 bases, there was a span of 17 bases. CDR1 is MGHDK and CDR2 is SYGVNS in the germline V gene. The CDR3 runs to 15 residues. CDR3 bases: TGTGCCAGCACCCGAGGGTGGCCTGGCGGAAACACCATATATTTT. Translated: CASTRGWPGGNTIYF. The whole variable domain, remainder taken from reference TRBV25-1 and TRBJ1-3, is EADIYQTPRYLVIGTGKKITLECSQTMGHDKMYWYQQDPGMELHLIHYSYGVNSTEKGDLSSESTVSRIRTEHFPLTLESARPSHTSQYLCASTRGWPGGNTIYFGEGSWLTVV.

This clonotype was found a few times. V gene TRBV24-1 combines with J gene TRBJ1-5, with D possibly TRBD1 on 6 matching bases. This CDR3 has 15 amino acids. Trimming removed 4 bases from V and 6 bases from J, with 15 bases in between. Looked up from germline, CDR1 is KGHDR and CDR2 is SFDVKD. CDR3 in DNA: TGTGCCACCAGTGACAGTACAGGGTTCGGTCAGCCCCAGCATTTT. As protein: CATSDSTGFGQPQHF.

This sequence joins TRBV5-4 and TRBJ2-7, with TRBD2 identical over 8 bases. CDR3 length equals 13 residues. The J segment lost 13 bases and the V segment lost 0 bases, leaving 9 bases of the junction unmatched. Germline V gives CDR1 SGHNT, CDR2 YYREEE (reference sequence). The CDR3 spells CASSLETGGGQYF. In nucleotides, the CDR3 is TGTGCCAGCAGCTTGGAAACAGGCGGGGGGCAATACTTC.

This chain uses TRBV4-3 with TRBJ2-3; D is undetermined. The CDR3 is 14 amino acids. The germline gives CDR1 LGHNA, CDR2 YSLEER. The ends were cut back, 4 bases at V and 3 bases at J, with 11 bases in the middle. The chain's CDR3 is CASSPSGVTDTQYF. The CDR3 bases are TGCGCCAGCAGCCCGAGTGGAGTGACAGATACGCAGTATTTT.

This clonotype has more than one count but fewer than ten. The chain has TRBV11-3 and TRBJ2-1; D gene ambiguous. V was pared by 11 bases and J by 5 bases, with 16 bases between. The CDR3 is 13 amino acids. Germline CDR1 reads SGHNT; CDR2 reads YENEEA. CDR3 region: CADSESGDNEQFF. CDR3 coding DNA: TGTGCCGATTCGGAGAGTGGAGACAATGAGCAGTTCTTC. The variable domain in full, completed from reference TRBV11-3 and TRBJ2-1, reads EAGVVQSPRYKIIEKKQPVAFWCNPISGHNTLYWYLQNLGQGPELLIRYENEEAVDDSQLPKDRFSAERLKGVDSTLKIQPAELGDSAVYLCADSESGDNEQFFGPGTRLTVL.

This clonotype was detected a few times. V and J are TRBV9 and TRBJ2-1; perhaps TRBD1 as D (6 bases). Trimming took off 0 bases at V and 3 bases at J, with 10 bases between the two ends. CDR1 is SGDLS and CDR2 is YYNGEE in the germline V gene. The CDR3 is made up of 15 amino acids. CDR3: CASSVEGQSYNEQFF. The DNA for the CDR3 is TGTGCCAGCAGCGTAGAAGGACAGAGCTACAATGAGCAGTTCTTC.